These T cell receptor beta chains were read from a single sample in a study of PD-L1 blockade in urothelial cancer. Clones were read by immunoSEQ multiplex PCR, and TCRdb kept only the in-frame ones, dropping some. Of 25,000 to 30,000 clones in the sample, about four fifths were seen once. The source was PBMCs, collected around atezolizumab (anti-PD-L1) treatment. The receptor set was obtained from a man in his 70s with urothelial cancer. Each CDR3 is given with its conserved first and last residue. The order of the fields is clone size, V gene, CDR3 protein. Expanded clones are given a class, and other clones once, few, many or no size at all.

size: .; V: TRBV2; CDR3: CASSLETGELFF
size: .; V: TRBV6-5; CDR3: CASRDGTGGNQPQHF
size: .; V: TRBV5-1; CDR3: CASSLDAGGRGNEQFF
size: .; V: TRBV5-1; CDR3: CASSLGDRENQPQHF
size: few; V: TRBV4-2; CDR3: CASSQASQRDLSTDTQYF
size: .; V: TRBV9; CDR3: CASSVVGRNTGELFF
size: .; V: TRBV7-8; CDR3: CASSSSTRTYEQYF
size: .; V: TRBV4-2; CDR3: CASSQPTSGGAGGAETQYF
size: .; V: TRBV27; CDR3: CASSSLTGGPRTQYF
size: .; V: TRBV11-2; CDR3: CASSLQQGAVNEQFF
size: .; V: TRBV6-6; CDR3: CASSYGGPGNTEAFF
size: .; V: TRBV7-2; CDR3: CASSSTIRQGRAQYF
size: once; V: TRBV7-3; CDR3: CASSYRDREFSPLHF
size: .; V: TRBV25-1; CDR3: CASSRRTNEQFF
size: .; V: TRBV6-5; CDR3: CASRLKLLDTQYF
size: .; V: TRBV18; CDR3: CASSPALNQPQHF
size: .; V: TRBV7-9; CDR3: CASTDWLGGQETQYF
size: few; V: TRBV11-2; CDR3: CASTYPSGRGQFF
size: .; V: TRBV7-2; CDR3: CASSIIADSYNEQFF
size: .; V: TRBV6-5; CDR3: CASSYSTHTGELFF
size: .; V: TRBV7-2; CDR3: CASSLGQGSQETQYF
size: .; V: TRBV10-3; CDR3: CAISDGGETQYF
size: .; V: TRBV18; CDR3: CASSPSGNEQFF
size: .; V: TRBV11-3; CDR3: CASSLGGSAGELFF
size: .; V: TRBV10-3; CDR3: CAISESGGRYEQYF
size: .; V: TRBV25-1; CDR3: CASSASWTGRKTEAFF
size: .; V: TRBV6-6; CDR3: CASSYGTGGDEQYF
size: .; V: TRBV5-1; CDR3: CASSWAPRGETQYF
size: .; V: TRBV5-1; CDR3: CASSLPGGIFGEQFF
size: .; V: TRBV5-1; CDR3: CASSLEGGNQPQHF
size: once; V: TRBV7-2; CDR3: CASSIPGLETQYF
size: .; V: TRBV4-2; CDR3: CASSQVSSTGYGYTF
size: .; V: TRBV18; CDR3: CASSPTSGRVRNEQFF
size: .; V: TRBV11-2; CDR3: CASSWTGDNEQFF
size: .; V: TRBV10-3; CDR3: CAIRSGAELNYGYTF
size: .; V: TRBV30; CDR3: CAWSTRRQLMNTEAFF
size: .; V: TRBV19; CDR3: CASSIDGGVNQPQHF
size: few; V: TRBV7-3; CDR3: CASSLGGGQEQFF
size: .; V: TRBV9; CDR3: CASSGRGEYNSPLHF
size: few; V: TRBV5-6; CDR3: CASSPGTGGAEAFF
size: .; V: TRBV11-3; CDR3: CASSSPGQGRNEQFF
size: .; V: TRBV5-4; CDR3: CASSGPPSTGAEAFF
size: .; V: TRBV7-2; CDR3: CASSRGTTNTGELFF
size: .; V: TRBV6-5; CDR3: CASSLKFQGPYEQYF
size: once; V: TRBV5-1; CDR3: CASSTRTGAYNEQFF
size: .; V: TRBV19; CDR3: CASSKDRRPVGETQYF
size: .; V: TRBV13; CDR3: CASSLSSRDQETQYF
size: .; V: TRBV5-5; CDR3: CASSLGTGRQPQHF